One and the same sample provided the 32 T cell receptor beta chains below, sequenced in a study of T-cell memory formation after mild COVID-19. TCRdb used MiXCR to reprocess the 5' RACE reads, holding one entry per CDR3 protein. The sample shows approximately 500,000 distinct CDR3 sequences, approximately 25% of them seen only once. The sample taken for sequencing was PBMCs or a T cell subset sorted from them (not recorded which). Receptors were obtained from an adult woman who had mild COVID-19 (a few samples of this study predate the infection). Cell type and time point are not known.

V usage is TRBV5-1 and J usage is TRBJ2-7, with a weak D call TRBD1 (5 bases). V shed 0 bases and J shed 2 bases, with 12 bases lying between them. Per the germline V gene, CDR1 is SGHRS and CDR2 is YFSETQ. The CDR3 spans 15 residues. This CDR3 is CASSLGSQGAYEQYF. The CDR3 DNA reads TGCGCCAGCAGCTTGGGGTCCCAGGGCGCCTACGAGCAGTACTTC.

The rearrangement links TRBV4-1 to TRBJ1-6; D gene unclear. This CDR3 contains 13 residues. V was cut by 4 bases and J by 9 bases, with 10 bases left in between. Per the germline V gene, CDR1 is MGHRA and CDR2 is YSYEKL. CDR3 protein: CASSLGDGSPLHF. The DNA of the CDR3 is TGCGCCAGCAGCCTCGGGGATGGTTCACCCCTCCACTTT.

The genes are TRBV5-1 and TRBJ2-7; TRBD2 is a possible D gene (5 bases). This CDR3 has 14 amino acids. The V and J ends lost 0 bases and 3 bases respectively, with 10 bases between them. Per the germline V gene, CDR1 is SGHRS and CDR2 is YFSETQ. CDR3 protein: CASSLGQEDYEQYF. The DNA for the CDR3 is TGCGCCAGCAGCTTGGGTCAGGAGGACTACGAGCAGTACTTC.

V gene TRBV24-1 combines with J gene TRBJ2-1, with 14 nucleotides matching TRBD2. The CDR3 has 20 residues. The V and J ends lost 4 bases and 0 bases, in that order; junction bases with no gene match: 10. Germline-derived CDR1 and CDR2 are KGHDR and SFDVKD. In DNA, the CDR3 is TGTGCCACCAGTGACCGGGGACTAGCGGGGGCATATAGCTCCTACAATGAGCAGTTCTTC. As protein: CATSDRGLAGAYSSYNEQFF.

This chain joins TRBV10-3 and TRBJ2-3; TRBD2 agrees at 7 bases. J lost 2 bases, V lost 10 bases, and 9 bases had no gene match. CDR3 length: 14 amino acids. From germline, CDR1 is ENHRY and CDR2 SYGVKD. The CDR3 region is CATSLGGDTDTQYF. Written as DNA, the CDR3 is TGTGCCACGTCCCTGGGAGGGGACACAGATACGCAGTATTTT.

The chain recombines TRBV7-6 with TRBJ2-3; D is possibly TRBD1 (6 bases). The V gene's germline CDR1 is SGHVS and CDR2 FNYEAQ. The CDR3 is made up of 20 amino acids. Trimming pared 4 bases from V and 6 bases from J, leaving 32 bases between. Here the CDR3 reads CASSWAARGVWDDSADTQYF. The CDR3 coding sequence is TGTGCCAGCAGCTGGGCCGCCAGGGGTGTGTGGGATGACTCTGCTGATACGCAGTATTTT.

The V and J genes are TRBV12-5 and TRBJ2-5, with D perhaps matching TRBD2 (6 bases). The ends were cut back, 4 bases at V and 5 bases at J, with 17 bases in the middle. In germline, CDR1 is LGHNT, CDR2 FRNRAP. The CDR3 is 15 amino acids. CDR3 DNA: TGTGCTAGTGGTTCCGGGACTTACCCGAGGGAGACCCAGTACTTC. Translation: CASGSGTYPRETQYF.

The CDR3 spells CASSLTWGSDNEQFF. In DNA form, the CDR3 reads TGTGCCAGCAGTTTAACGTGGGGGTCGGATAATGAGCAGTTCTTC. V is TRBV12-3 or TRBV12-4 and J is TRBJ2-1; possibly TRBD1 or TRBD2 for D (5 bases each). Trimming shortened V by 2 bases and J by 7 bases, and 15 bases separated the two germline ends. The CDR3 length is 15 residues.

This clonotype came up many times. The genes are TRBV5-5 and TRBJ2-1, with 7 bases matching TRBD2. The V and J ends lost 7 bases and 4 bases, in that order; junction bases with no gene match: 8. The germline CDR1 and CDR2 sequences are SGHKS and YYEKEE (reference sequence). The length of the CDR3 is 14 residues. The CDR3 sequence: CASGSWDYYNEQFF. The CDR3 region has the DNA TGTGCCAGCGGATCCTGGGACTATTACAATGAGCAGTTCTTC.

V usage is TRBV28 and J usage is TRBJ1-6, with no clear D. The germline V and J ends were trimmed by 7 bases and 6 bases, with 10 bases remaining between them. Germline V lookup: CDR1 MDHEN, CDR2 SYDVKM. The CDR3 contains 13 residues. The CDR3 protein is CASKLTINSPLHF. The CDR3 region has the DNA TGTGCCAGCAAGTTGACGATTAATTCACCCCTCCACTTT.

This clonotype has a handful of counts. The chain couples TRBV12-3 or TRBV12-4 to TRBJ2-2; unclear D gene. The CDR3 consists of 13 residues. V was shortened by 2 bases and J by 6 bases, with 7 bases between the two germline ends. CDR3 loop: CASSLTYAGELFF. The CDR3, as DNA: TGTGCCAGCAGTTTAACGTACGCCGGGGAGCTGTTTTTT.

This clonotype was counted a few times. For the CDR3, the DNA is TGTGCCAGCAGCCAAGCCGGGACTAGCCCAGATACGCAGTATTTT. Translating gives CASSQAGTSPDTQYF. The chain has TRBV4-2 and TRBJ2-3, with TRBD2 matching over 9 bases. From germline, CDR1 is LGHNA and CDR2 YNFKEQ. The V and J ends lost 1 base and 4 bases, in that order; junction bases with no gene match: 3. The CDR3 has 15 residues.

The chain links TRBV3-1 to TRBJ1-1, with 9 nucleotides matching TRBD1. The CDR3 runs to 14 residues. CDR1 LGHDT and CDR2 YNNKEL come from the germline V gene (reference sequence). The V segment lost 7 bases and the J segment 11 bases; nucleotides outside the gene matches: 14. The CDR3 here is CASNSPDRGNAAFF. The CDR3 coding sequence is TGTGCCAGCAACTCACCGGACAGGGGAAATGCGGCTTTCTTT.

This clonotype was counted only a few times. The chain recombines TRBV12-3 or TRBV12-4 with TRBJ2-7, with TRBD2 matching over 13 bases. There are 16 residues in the CDR3. The junction had 14 bases not matched to a gene; V was cut back by 9 bases and J by 6 bases. In nucleotides, the CDR3 is TGTGCCAGTAAAGCGGGACTAGCGGGATCGCATGCCGAGCAGTACTTC. It specifies CASKAGLAGSHAEQYF.

The CDR3 region has the DNA TGTGCCAGCAGCCCTGAGACTCACTTGGGGCACAATGAGCAGTTCTTC. Its protein product is CASSPETHLGHNEQFF. This chain connects TRBV7-8 to TRBJ2-1; TRBD1 is a possible D gene (5 bases). This CDR3 comprises 16 residues. Germline CDR1 SGHVS, CDR2 FQNEAQ. V was trimmed by 5 bases and J by 5 bases, leaving 19 bases between them. Full variable domain (remainder filled in from reference TRBV7-8 and TRBJ2-1): GAGVSQSPRYKVAKRGQDVALRCDPISGHVSLFWYQQALGQGPEFLTYFQNEAQLDKSGLPSDRFFAERPEGSVSTLKIQRTQQEDSAVYLCASSPETHLGHNEQFFGPGTRLTVL.

This clonotype showed up many times. The chain combines TRBV3-1 with TRBJ2-7, with 8 bases that match TRBD1. Per the germline V gene, CDR1 is LGHDT and CDR2 is YNNKEL (reference sequence). This CDR3 comprises 14 residues. Trimming at V came to 4 bases and at J to 2 bases, leaving 4 bases not matched to a gene. This CDR3 reads CASSPRDRTYEQYF. In DNA form, the CDR3 reads TGTGCCAGCAGCCCTCGGGACAGGACCTACGAGCAGTACTTC.

The chain employs TRBV9 and TRBJ2-7; D tentatively fits TRBD1 or TRBD2 (5 bases each). CDR3 length: 14 amino acids. Trimming took 0 bases from V and 4 from J, leaving 11 bases between them. Germline loops: CDR1 SGDLS, CDR2 YYNGEE. As DNA, the CDR3 is TGTGCCAGCAGCGTAGGGGTGGGGGTGTACGAGCAGTACTTC. This gives the protein CASSVGVGVYEQYF.

The CDR3 nucleotides are TGTGCCACCAGCGTCGGGACAGACTACTCAAATCAGCCCCAGCATTTT. Its protein is CATSVGTDYSNQPQHF. V gene TRBV15 combines with J gene TRBJ1-5, with 7 bases lining up with TRBD1. Trimming took 5 bases from V and 4 from J; bases not matched to a gene: 11. CDR1 and CDR2 (germline): LNHNV, YYDKDF (reference sequence). The CDR3 is made up of 16 amino acids.

Comment on this clonotype: Just one base apart from a much larger clone, this may be a read error. The chain joins TRBV2 to TRBJ1-5; D remains ambiguous. Germline V CDR1 and CDR2: SNHLY, FYNNEI. The V and J ends lost 6 bases and 2 bases respectively, with 20 bases between them. The length of the CDR3 is 17 residues. CDR3 sequence reads: CASRHEQWNEGNQPQHF. Written as DNA, the CDR3 is TGTGCCAGCAGACACGAACAGTGGAACGAGGGCAATCAGCCCCAGCATTTT.

The CDR3 is CSVVPSGGTYEQYF. In DNA, the CDR3 is TGCAGCGTTGTTCCTAGCGGGGGGACCTACGAGCAGTACTTC. The V and J genes are TRBV29-1 and TRBJ2-7, with 11 bases fitting TRBD2. Germline assignment: CDR1 SQVTM and CDR2 ANQGSEA. V was clipped by 4 bases and J by 2 bases; unmatched bases: 4. The CDR3 runs to 14 residues.

This clonotype has just a few counts. The chain carries TRBV6-1 and TRBJ2-7, with D unresolved. The CDR3 length is 13 residues. The V end was cut by 2 bases, the J end by 3 bases, with 8 bases between. Germline CDR1 and CDR2: MNHNS and SASEGT. The CDR3 sequence is CASSESSGYEQYF. DNA of the CDR3: TGTGCCAGCAGTGAATCGTCAGGCTACGAGCAGTACTTC.

J is TRBJ2-5 and V is TRBV7-9; D may be TRBD2 (6 bases). V was shortened by 1 base and J by 9 bases, with 12 bases between the two germline ends. There are 13 residues in the CDR3. Germline CDR1 SEHNR, CDR2 FQNEAQ (reference sequence). The CDR3 protein is CASSLGEVKAQYF. Here the CDR3 DNA reads TGTGCCAGCAGCTTAGGGGAGGTGAAGGCCCAGTACTTC.

The chain combines TRBV18 with TRBJ2-2; D unresolved. V was cut by 3 bases and J by 0 bases, with 14 bases left in between. The length of the CDR3 is 17 residues. From germline, CDR1 is KGHSH and CDR2 LQKENI. CDR3 sequence reads: CASSPNSPHANTGELFF. The CDR3 region has the DNA TGTGCCAGCTCACCCAACAGTCCCCACGCGAACACCGGGGAGCTGTTTTTT. Filled out from reference TRBV18 and TRBJ2-2, the complete variable domain reads NAGVMQNPRHLVRRRGQEARLRCSPMKGHSHVYWYRQLPEEGLKFMVYLQKENIIDESGMPKERFSAEFPKEGPSILRIQQVVRGDSAAYFCASSPNSPHANTGELFFGEGSRLTVL.

The V and J genes are TRBV5-5 and TRBJ2-5; 8 nucleotides agree with TRBD2. Trimming cost V 4 bases and J 2 bases; bases outside gene matches: 4. Germline CDR1 and CDR2: SGHKS and YYEKEE (reference sequence). This CDR3 has 14 residues. The CDR3, as DNA: TGTGCCAGCAGCGAAGCGGGGGATCAAGAGACCCAGTACTTC. Protein sequence: CASSEAGDQETQYF.

The J gene is TRBJ2-2, the V gene TRBV29-1; 11 positions match TRBD2. J lost 7 bases, V lost 4 bases, and 11 bases had no gene match. CDR3 length: 16 amino acids. Germline lookup yields CDR1 SQVTM and CDR2 ANQGSEA. For the CDR3, the DNA is TGCAGCGTTGCCGGCGGGACTAGCGGAAGGCACGGGGAGCTGTTTTTT. Its protein is CSVAGGTSGRHGELFF.

This clonotype has more than one count but fewer than ten. The chain couples TRBV7-9 to TRBJ2-5; TRBD2 matches at 8 bases. Germline assignment: CDR1 SEHNR and CDR2 FQNEAQ (reference sequence). Unmatched junction bases numbered 10, after V lost 5 bases and J lost 2 bases. The CDR3 loop spans 16 amino acids. The CDR3 is CASSVTESGGQETQYF. The CDR3 region has the DNA TGTGCCAGCAGCGTGACCGAGAGCGGGGGTCAAGAGACCCAGTACTTC.

Only a few counts were recorded for this clonotype. The rearrangement links TRBV7-8 to TRBJ1-5; D unresolved. With 0 bases removed from V and 6 bases from J, the gap between germline ends came to 6 bases. The CDR3 spans 13 residues. Germline loops: CDR1 SGHVS, CDR2 FQNEAQ. CDR3 loop: CASSLARGQPQHF. The CDR3 DNA sequence: TGTGCCAGCAGCTTAGCCCGGGGTCAGCCCCAGCATTTT.

This clonotype was recorded a few times. The CDR3 spells CASSHSSGYEQYF. In DNA form, the CDR3 reads TGCGCCAGCAGTCATTCGTCAGGGTACGAGCAGTACTTC. The V gene is TRBV23-1, the J gene TRBJ2-7; D is possibly TRBD1 (5 bases). TRBV23-1 is recorded as an ORF, its role being uncertain. The germline V and J ends were trimmed by 3 bases and 4 bases, with 10 bases remaining between them. This CDR3 contains 13 residues.

This clonotype was detected a few times. This rearrangement joins TRBV2 to TRBJ2-7; D is possibly TRBD1 (6 bases). In germline, CDR1 is SNHLY, CDR2 FYNNEI. V was shortened by 5 bases and J by 2 bases, with 13 bases between the two germline ends. The CDR3 has 14 residues. This CDR3 is CASSTPRTAYEQYF. The CDR3 nucleotides are TGTGCCAGCAGTACACCCCGGACAGCCTACGAGCAGTACTTC.

This clonotype was seen a few times. One junction end disagrees with the germline gene, perhaps due to a read error. The V and J genes are TRBV7-7 and TRBJ2-3, with 8 bases matching TRBD1. This CDR3 comprises 15 residues. The germline gives CDR1 SSHAT, CDR2 FNYEAQ (reference sequence). The CDR3 sequence: CASSPTGDVADTQYF. The CDR3 region has the DNA TGTGCTAGCAGCCCGACAGGGGACGTCGCAGATACGCAGTATTTT.

This clonotype showed up just a few times. The chain's CDR3 is CASGHRGRTGELFF. DNA of the CDR3: TGTGCCAGCGGACACAGGGGTCGCACCGGGGAGCTGTTTTTT. The chain uses TRBV6-1 and TRBJ2-2; 7 bases are shared with TRBD1. The CDR3 contains 14 residues. V shed 8 bases, J shed 4 bases, and the junction held 7 bases outside the gene matches. CDR1 is MNHNS and CDR2 is SASEGT in the germline V gene.

The chain joins TRBV20-1 to TRBJ1-1; D remains ambiguous. The V end was cut by 6 bases, the J end by 6 bases, with 11 bases between. Germline CDR1 reads DFQATT; CDR2 reads SNEGSKA (reference sequence). The CDR3 spans 11 residues. Here the CDR3 DNA reads TGCAGTGCCAAAAGAAACGCTGAAGCTTTCTTT. Protein: CSAKRNAEAFF.